A selection of T cell receptor beta chains follows, all from one sample in a study of human T cells and chemical hapten exposure. TCRdb processed the RACE reads anew with MiXCR; each CDR3 protein has one entry. The table records 40,000 or so distinct CDR3 sequences, 9.5% to 15% of them present only once. Source: whole blood, taken in connection with sensitization to the hapten diphenylcyclopropenone (DPC). The receptors originated from a woman between 40 and 55 years old with alopecia areata. Some clones in this sample may be carry-over from other donors' samples. The CDR3 runs from the conserved cysteine through the conserved F or W. A D gene is named only where the DNA matches it firmly. Not every row has a clone size; where given, it reads once, few, many or a size class.

size	D	V	J	DNA	CDR3
.	TRBD1	TRBV28	TRBJ1-6	TGTGCCAGCAGCCTAATTCCCGGGACAGGCACTAATTCACCCCTCCACTTT	CASSLIPGTGTNSPLHF
.	.	TRBV3-1	TRBJ2-2	TGTGCCAGCCGATTAAGGGGGACCGGGGAGCTGTTTTTT	CASRLRGTGELFF
many	.	TRBV10-2	TRBJ1-5	TGCGCCAGCAGTGAAGGATTGAGCAATCAGCCCCAGCATTTT	CASSEGLSNQPQHF
few	.	TRBV3-1	TRBJ1-2	TGTGCCAGCAGCCCCGGACATACGCTTCCTAACTATGGCTACACCTTC	CASSPGHTLPNYGYTF
.	.	TRBV11-2	TRBJ1-5	TGTGCCAGCAGCTTAGGGTCTGCCGGGCCCCAGCATTTT	CASSLGSAGPQHF
few	.	TRBV6-2/TRBV6-3	TRBJ2-7	TGTGCCAGCAGTTACTCCCCCGCCCTCAGGGGGGGAACCTACGAGCAGTACTTC	CASSYSPALRGGTYEQYF
many	.	TRBV5-1	TRBJ1-5	TGCGCCAGCAGCCCTCAGGGGTTCGGCAATCAGCCCCAGCATTTT	CASSPQGFGNQPQHF
.	TRBD2	TRBV4-2	TRBJ2-2	TGTGCCAGCAGCCAAGTCGGACTAGCGGACAACACCGGGGAGCTGTTTTTT	CASSQVGLADNTGELFF
few	.	TRBV4-1	TRBJ1-5	TGCGCCAGCAGCCAAGAAGTTCGGGGACAGCCCCAGCATTTT	CASSQEVRGQPQHF
many	TRBD2	TRBV7-2	TRBJ2-2	TGTGCCAGCAGCTTAGGACTAGCGAGTGCCGGGGAGCTGTTTTTT	CASSLGLASAGELFF
.	TRBD1	TRBV28	TRBJ2-7	TGTGCCAGCAGCACCCCGACAGGGGGCGCCTACGAGCAGTACTTC	CASSTPTGGAYEQYF
many	.	TRBV15	TRBJ1-5	TGTGCCACCAGCAGACCTGGACAGTCACTCGCGAGCAATCAGCCCCAGCATTTT	CATSRPGQSLASNQPQHF
many	.	TRBV20-1	TRBJ1-1	TGCAGTGCTGCCCCCGGGGGCGATGAAGCTTTCTTT	CSAAPGGDEAFF
few	.	TRBV25-1	TRBJ2-2	TGTGCCAGCAGTGAGAGGGGTTACAGGACCGGGGAGCTGTTTTTT	CASSERGYRTGELFF
.	TRBD2	TRBV7-6	TRBJ2-7	TGTGCCAGCAGCCCAGCGGGACCTTCCTACGAGCAGTACTTC	CASSPAGPSYEQYF
many	.	TRBV9	TRBJ2-7	TGTGCCAGCAGCGTGACTCCCCTACGAGAGCAGTACTTC	CASSVTPLREQYF
few	TRBD1	TRBV6-5	TRBJ1-1	TGTGCCAGCAGTTACGGGACAGGGGGCACTGAAGCTTTCTTT	CASSYGTGGTEAFF
.	TRBD1	TRBV7-8	TRBJ2-2	TGTGCCAGCAGCTTAATGGTTGGGACAGGGTACGGGGAGCTGTTTTTT	CASSLMVGTGYGELFF
few	TRBD1	TRBV24-1	TRBJ1-5	TGTGCCACCAGTGATGGACAGGGGGCGAAACCCCAGCATTTT	CATSDGQGAKPQHF
many	.	TRBV9	TRBJ1-6	TGTGCCAGCAGCGCACAGGCCCAGGGTAATTCACCCCTCCACTTT	CASSAQAQGNSPLHF
few	.	TRBV28	TRBJ2-2	TGTGCCAGCAGTTTATTCTTGGCGGGACCATCCGGGGAGCTGTTTTTT	CASSLFLAGPSGELFF
many	.	TRBV7-6	TRBJ1-1	TGTGCCAGCAGCTTAGGGCTGGGTTTGAACACTGAAGCTTTCTTT	CASSLGLGLNTEAFF